Here is one T cell receptor beta chain with its context. What it binds is unknown. The record originates from a study of shared clonotypes between healthy human individuals. Study-level information: CD8 memory received one plate per donor, CD8 naive two, CD4 memory three and CD4 naive three. Study results and limitations: It was the non-shared clonotypes that had lower generation probabilities than clonotypes shared by all four donors. Inspection by rarefaction showed sorted-subset sequencing to be incomplete despite large depth. Naive subsets tended to show greater estimated richness than memory subsets.

Germline lookup yields CDR1 KGHSH and CDR2 LQKENI. The CDR3 spans 16 residues. The V gene lost 2 bases and the J gene lost 0 bases, with 10 bases spanning the gap. The repertoire was sequenced with immunoSEQ multiplex PCR; TCRdb's copy has only in-frame clones and lacks some. Among some 2.4 million clones listed, under 95% were seen once. V gene TRBV18 combines with J gene TRBJ1-4; D possibly corresponds to TRBD1 (6 bases). The TCR was taken from a man younger than 35 in good health. Some clones in this sample may be carry-over from other donors' samples. Material for sequencing was naive CD4+ T cells from PBMCs. The subset denotes: CD45RA+ positively selected. As DNA, the CDR3 is TGTGCCAGCTCACCAAGGACAGCCGCAACTAATGAAAAACTGTTTTTT. Its translation: CASSPRTAATNEKLFF.